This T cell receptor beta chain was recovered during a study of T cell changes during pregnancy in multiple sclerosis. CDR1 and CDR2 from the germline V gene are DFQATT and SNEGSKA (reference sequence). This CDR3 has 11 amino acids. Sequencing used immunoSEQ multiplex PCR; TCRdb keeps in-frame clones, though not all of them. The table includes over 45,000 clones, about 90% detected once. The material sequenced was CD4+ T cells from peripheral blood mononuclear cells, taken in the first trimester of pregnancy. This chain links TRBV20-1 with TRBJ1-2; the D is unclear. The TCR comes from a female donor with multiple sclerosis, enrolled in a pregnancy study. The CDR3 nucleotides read TGCAGCCAAAAAGCCGGAGATGGCTACACCTTC. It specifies CSQKAGDGYTF.